Listed here are 23 T cell receptor beta chains from one sample, sequenced in a study of blood T cell repertoires in COVID-19. Assay used: immunoSEQ multiplex PCR; TCRdb lists only in-frame clones, some missing. The sample lists about 57,000 clones; around 79% were seen once. The sequencing input was peripheral blood. The source is a human donor in a cohort sampled during active COVID-19.

The chain uses TRBV6-1 and TRBJ2-6; 9 bases match TRBD1. In germline, CDR1 is MNHNS, CDR2 SASEGT. The CDR3 is 17 residues long. Germline trimming cut 6 bases from V and 0 bases from J; bases unmatched to any gene: 6. This CDR3 is CASREQGAFSGANVLTF. In DNA, the CDR3 is TGTGCCAGCAGGGAACAGGGGGCTTTCTCTGGGGCCAACGTCCTGACTTTC.

The chain couples TRBV24-1 to TRBJ2-3; 10 nucleotides align to TRBD2. The germline CDR1 and CDR2 sequences are KGHDR and SFDVKD. The ends lost 0 bases at V and 7 bases at J; junction bases unmatched: 15. This CDR3 spans 19 amino acids. Here the CDR3 reads CATSDLNLPLAGYTHTQYF. The CDR3, as DNA: TGTGCCACCAGTGATTTGAACCTTCCACTAGCGGGGTATACGCATACGCAGTATTTT.

In its sample, this clone was seen once. The V gene is TRBV9, the J gene TRBJ2-7, with a possible D match to TRBD2 (6 bases). The CDR3 extends over 15 amino acids. Germline V lookup: CDR1 SGDLS, CDR2 YYNGEE. V lost 0 bases and J 2 bases, leaving 12 bases between the germline ends. CDR3 sequence reads: CASSVAPGRTYEQYF. DNA for the CDR3: TGTGCCAGCAGCGTAGCTCCGGGGAGGACCTACGAGCAGTACTTC.

This chain joins TRBV4-1 and TRBJ2-1, with D unresolved. The V and J ends lost 9 bases and 3 bases respectively, with 9 bases between them. This CDR3 contains 12 residues. The V gene's germline CDR1 is MGHRA and CDR2 YSYEKL. In DNA, the CDR3 is TGCGCCAGTGTTGATAGCTACAATGAGCAGTTCTTC. Protein sequence: CASVDSYNEQFF.

This clone has a handful of counts. This sequence joins TRBV4-1 and TRBJ2-7; TRBD1 matches at 7 bases. This CDR3 has 14 residues. CDR1 and CDR2 (germline): MGHRA, YSYEKL. After removal of 3 bases from V and 3 bases from J, the junction contained 5 bases not matched to a gene. CDR3 in amino acids: CASSQPGQFYEQYF. CDR3 DNA: TGCGCCAGCAGCCAGCCGGGACAGTTCTACGAGCAGTACTTC.

The gene calls are TRBV15 and TRBJ1-3; no firm D call. The CDR3 spans 14 residues. The germline V gene encodes CDR1 LNHNV and CDR2 YYDKDF (reference sequence). Trimming took 1 base from V and 2 from J, leaving 6 bases between them. The CDR3 DNA sequence: TGTGCCACCAGCAGAGGGACTGCTGGAAACACCATATATTTT. Protein: CATSRGTAGNTIYF.

V usage is TRBV11-2 and J usage is TRBJ1-1; maybe TRBD1 (6 bases). Trimming took 5 bases from V and 2 from J, leaving 15 bases between them. Germline CDR1 SGHAT, CDR2 FQNNGV. The CDR3 spans 15 residues. CDR3 bases: TGTGCCAGCAGCCACTGGGACACCAGAAACACTGAAGCTTTCTTT. Translating gives CASSHWDTRNTEAFF.

The chain joins TRBV28 to TRBJ2-1, with a tentative D call TRBD1 (6 bases). Trimming pared 5 bases from V and 6 bases from J, leaving 17 bases between. The CDR3 runs to 15 residues. CDR1 MDHEN and CDR2 SYDVKM come from the germline V gene. This CDR3 reads CASSGNRAWLNEQFF. The CDR3 DNA reads TGTGCCAGCAGTGGGAACAGGGCATGGCTCAATGAGCAGTTCTTC.

CDR3 protein: CAWSVGGAGNEQFF. CDR3 sequence (DNA): TGTGCCTGGAGCGTGGGGGGGGCAGGCAATGAGCAGTTCTTC. The V gene is TRBV30, the J gene TRBJ2-1; D may be TRBD2 (7 bases). The V end lost 3 bases, the J end lost 6 bases, and 15 bases lay between the germline ends. Germline-derived CDR1 and CDR2 are GTSNPN and SVGIG (reference sequence). This CDR3 is built from 14 residues.

This clone appeared a single time. The chain joins TRBV19 to TRBJ2-2; no definite D call. CDR1 is LNHDA and CDR2 is SQIVND in the germline V gene (reference sequence). CDR3 length equals 17 residues. The germline V and J ends were trimmed by 2 bases and 4 bases, with 17 bases remaining between them. CDR3 bases: TGTGCCAGTAGTATAACCGCCCGAGGCGGAATCACCGGGGAGCTGTTTTTT. It yields the protein CASSITARGGITGELFF.

The chain uses TRBV19 and TRBJ1-4, with a weak D call TRBD1 (5 bases). V lost 7 bases and J 8 bases, leaving 11 bases between the germline ends. The CDR3 loop spans 12 amino acids. Germline V CDR1 and CDR2: LNHDA, SQIVND (reference sequence). CDR3 coding DNA: TGTGCCAGTAATTCAGGGATGGAAAAACTGTTTTTT. Amino acids: CASNSGMEKLFF.

Written as DNA, the CDR3 is TGTGCCAGCAGCTTAGCGACTAGCGCCTACAATGAGCAGTTCTTC. Amino acid sequence: CASSLATSAYNEQFF. The chain has TRBV7-6 and TRBJ2-1, with TRBD2 identical over 8 bases. The CDR3 totals 15 residues. V trimming: 0 bases; J trimming: 2 bases; junction bases outside the gene matches: 0. CDR1 SGHVS and CDR2 FNYEAQ come from the germline V gene.

This clone was picked up a small number of times. The V call is TRBV11-2, the J call TRBJ1-3, with 8 bases identical to TRBD1. Per germline, CDR1 SGHAT and CDR2 FQNNGV. After removal of 3 bases from V and 3 bases from J, the junction contained 4 bases not matched to a gene. The CDR3 is made up of 15 amino acids. This CDR3 is CASSFRTGNGNTIYF. In nucleotides, the CDR3 is TGTGCCAGCAGCTTTCGGACAGGGAATGGAAACACCATATATTTT.

V and J are TRBV5-4 and TRBJ1-2; D unresolved. V was pared by 0 bases and J by 8 bases, with 11 bases between. Germline-derived CDR1 and CDR2 are SGHNT and YYREEE (reference sequence). The CDR3 is 13 amino acids. The chain's CDR3 is CASSLVTVEGYTF. The CDR3, as DNA: TGTGCCAGCAGCTTGGTTACGGTAGAAGGCTACACCTTC.

The gene calls are TRBV27 and TRBJ1-5; D perhaps matches TRBD1 (6 bases). Germline V gene sequence: CDR1 MNHEY, CDR2 SMNVEV (reference sequence). V was shortened by 0 bases and J by 4 bases, with 16 bases between the two germline ends. This CDR3 is 17 amino acids long. The CDR3 loop reads CASSLSGQRRKNQPQHF. DNA of the CDR3: TGTGCCAGCAGTTTATCCGGACAGAGGAGAAAAAATCAGCCCCAGCATTTT.

This sequence joins TRBV20-1 and TRBJ2-7, with TRBD2 identical over 7 bases. The CDR3 is made up of 11 amino acids. Germline V CDR1 and CDR2: DFQATT, SNEGSKA (reference sequence). Germline trimming cut 4 bases from V and 6 bases from J; bases unmatched to any gene: 3. As DNA, the CDR3 is TGCAGTGCTATTTCTAGCGGCGAGCAGTACTTC. Its protein is CSAISSGEQYF.

The chain couples TRBV4-2 to TRBJ2-7; TRBD2 agrees at 9 bases. This CDR3 comprises 14 residues. Per the germline V gene, CDR1 is LGHNA and CDR2 is YNFKEQ. V trimming: 4 bases; J trimming: 9 bases; junction bases outside the gene matches: 10. CDR3 DNA: TGTGCCAGCAGCCCCGATAGCGGGAGATCAGGGCAGTACTTC. Protein: CASSPDSGRSGQYF.

This rearrangement joins TRBV7-2 to TRBJ2-2; 12 positions agree with TRBD2. The germline V gene has CDR1 SGHTA and CDR2 FQGNSA. The CDR3 contains 16 residues. Trimming cost V 5 bases and J 2 bases; bases outside gene matches: 3. The CDR3 protein is CASSHGLAGNTGELFF. DNA of the CDR3: TGTGCCAGCAGCCACGGACTAGCGGGAAACACCGGGGAGCTGTTTTTT.

The chain uses TRBV2 and TRBJ1-1, with D perhaps matching TRBD1 (6 bases). Trimming removed 6 bases at V and 7 bases at J, with 12 bases between. The length of the CDR3 is 12 residues. Germline-derived CDR1 and CDR2 are SNHLY and FYNNEI. The CDR3 reads CASRGHDYEAFF. The CDR3, as DNA: TGTGCCAGCAGGGGACACGACTATGAAGCTTTCTTT. The full variable domain, in which reference TRBV2 and TRBJ1-1 provide the parts outside the CDR3, is EPEVTQTPSHQVTQMGQEVILRCVPISNHLYFYWYRQILGQKVEFLVSFYNNEISEKSEIFDDQFSVERPDGSNFTLKIRSTKLEDSAMYFCASRGHDYEAFFGQGTRLTVV.

The J gene is TRBJ2-1, the V gene TRBV30; D perhaps matches TRBD2 (6 bases). CDR1 is GTSNPN and CDR2 is SVGIG in the germline V gene (reference sequence). The CDR3 has 13 amino acids. The V end lost 3 bases, the J end lost 7 bases, and 13 bases lay between the germline ends. CDR3 residues: CAWRGGVRNEQFF. CDR3 nucleotides: TGTGCCTGGAGGGGCGGGGTACGTAATGAGCAGTTCTTC.

The V gene is TRBV7-8, the J gene TRBJ1-2; D not certain. The CDR3 sequence is 15 residues long. Germline CDR1 and CDR2: SGHVS and FQNEAQ. Trimming removed 5 bases at V and 8 bases at J, with 21 bases between. This CDR3 is CASSNLGGTPGGYTF. The CDR3 DNA is TGTGCCAGCAGCAACCTCGGTGGCACCCCGGGAGGCTACACCTTC.

This clone was seen a few times. The rearrangement links TRBV30 to TRBJ2-7; possible D gene TRBD2, 5 bases. CDR1 is GTSNPN, CDR2 SVGIG, per germline (reference sequence). V lost 2 bases and J 3 bases, leaving 5 bases between the germline ends. The CDR3 is made up of 11 amino acids. The CDR3 spells CAWSSGYEQYF. CDR3 DNA: TGTGCCTGGAGTAGCGGCTACGAGCAGTACTTC.

V and J are TRBV5-1 and TRBJ1-1; D is perhaps TRBD1 (6 bases). The germline CDR1 and CDR2 sequences are SGHRS and YFSETQ. The V gene lost 10 bases and the J gene lost 1 base, with 20 bases spanning the gap. The CDR3 sequence is 15 residues long. CDR3 coding DNA: TGCGCCTCCCGAGAGCAGGGGTCAGGGAACACTGAAGCTTTCTTT. Protein: CASREQGSGNTEAFF.